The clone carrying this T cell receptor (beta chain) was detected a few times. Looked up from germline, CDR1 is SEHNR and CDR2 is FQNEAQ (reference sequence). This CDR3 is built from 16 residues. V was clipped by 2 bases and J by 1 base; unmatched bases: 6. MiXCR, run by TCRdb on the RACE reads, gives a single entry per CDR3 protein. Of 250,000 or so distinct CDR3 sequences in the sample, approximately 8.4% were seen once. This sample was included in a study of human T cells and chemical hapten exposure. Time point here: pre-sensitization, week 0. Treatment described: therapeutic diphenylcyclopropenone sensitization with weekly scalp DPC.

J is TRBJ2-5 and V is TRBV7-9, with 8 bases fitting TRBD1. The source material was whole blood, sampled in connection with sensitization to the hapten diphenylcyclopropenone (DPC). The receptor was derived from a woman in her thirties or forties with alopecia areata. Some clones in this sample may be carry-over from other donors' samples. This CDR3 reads CASSLRGQGFQETQYF. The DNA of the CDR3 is TGTGCCAGCAGCTTAAGAGGACAGGGTTTCCAAGAGACCCAGTACTTC.